Presented here are 8 T cell receptor beta chains from one specimen sequenced in a study of early T cells in non-severe SARS-CoV-2 infection. TCRdb analysed the 5' RACE reads with MiXCR anew, one entry per CDR3 protein. The sample includes approximately 84,000 distinct CDR3 sequences, 14% to 15% of them seen just once. Sequences were obtained from whole blood. These receptors all stem from an adult who was a healthcare worker with PCR-confirmed SARS-CoV-2 infection or an uninfected control (not recorded which).

The table lists this clonotype with a few counts. The chain has TRBV9 and TRBJ2-7, with D maybe TRBD1 (5 bases). Trimming took 2 bases from V and 0 from J, leaving 9 bases between them. The CDR3 consists of 14 residues. CDR1 and CDR2 from the germline V gene are SGDLS and YYNGEE. CDR3 amino acids: CASSVQGTSYEQYF. The CDR3 DNA is TGTGCCAGCAGCGTGCAGGGCACCTCCTACGAGCAGTACTTC. Looking up the rest from reference TRBV9 and TRBJ2-7 gives the full variable domain: DSGVTQTPKHLITATGQRVTLRCSPRSGDLSVYWYQQSLDQGLQFLIQYYNGEERAKGNILERFSAQQFPDLHSELNLSSLELGDSALYFCASSVQGTSYEQYFGPGTRLTVT.

Regarding this clonotype: The germline gene is not matched at one end of the junction; a read error may be the cause. V is TRBV5-8 and J is TRBJ2-7; D unresolved. The length of the CDR3 is 16 residues. Germline V CDR1 and CDR2: SGHTS, YDEGEE. This CDR3 reads CASSFSTLVVSHEQYF. As DNA, the CDR3 is TGTGCCAGCAGCTTCTCGACGCTGGTTGTCTCCCACGAGCAGTACTTC.

This clonotype was detected a few times. The chain joins TRBV7-9 to TRBJ2-2; D is ambiguous. The germline CDR1 and CDR2 sequences are SEHNR and FQNEAQ (reference sequence). V shed 8 bases and J shed 2 bases, with 18 bases lying between them. CDR3 size: 16 residues. The CDR3 bases are TGTGCCAGCGGACGAACTGACGGGCTCAACACCGGGGAGCTGTTTTTT. This sequence encodes CASGRTDGLNTGELFF. Full variable domain (missing parts from reference TRBV7-9 and TRBJ2-2): DTGVSQNPRHKITKRGQNVTFRCDPISEHNRLYWYRQTLGQGPEFLTYFQNEAQLEKSRLLSDRFSAERPKGSFSTLEIQRTEQGDSAMYLCASGRTDGLNTGELFFGEGSRLTVL.

The table lists this clonotype with a few counts. The chain carries TRBV12-3 or TRBV12-4 and TRBJ2-1; the D gene is possibly TRBD2 (6 bases). V gave up 4 bases and J gave up 7 bases, with 14 bases separating them. CDR3 length: 14 amino acids. CDR3 amino acids: CASSSRELLNEQFF. CDR3 in DNA: TGTGCCAGCAGTTCCCGGGAGTTACTTAATGAGCAGTTCTTC.

This clonotype was observed many times. V gene TRBV6-1 combines with J gene TRBJ1-4; 7 bases line up with TRBD1. Germline CDR1 and CDR2: MNHNS and SASEGT. V dropped 3 bases and J dropped 5; count of bases not matched to a gene: 3. The CDR3 length is 14 residues. CDR3 DNA sequence: TGTGCCAGCAGTGAGATGACAGGGAATGAAAAACTGTTTTTT. It is translated as CASSEMTGNEKLFF.

This chain links TRBV7-9 with TRBJ2-3; 9 bases fit TRBD2. CDR1 is SEHNR and CDR2 is FQNEAQ in the germline V gene (reference sequence). This CDR3 comprises 16 residues. J gave up 2 bases and V 6 bases, and 9 bases lay outside the gene matches. This CDR3 reads CASRPNSGRVTDTQYF. DNA for the CDR3: TGTGCCAGCAGACCTAATAGCGGGAGAGTCACAGATACGCAGTATTTT.

This clonotype was recorded many times. The chain links TRBV7-9 to TRBJ2-3; 11 bases align to TRBD2. V lost 8 bases and J lost 6; bases outside the gene matches: 7. There are 14 residues in the CDR3. The germline V gene encodes CDR1 SEHNR and CDR2 FQNEAQ (reference sequence). The CDR3 here is CASSVASGRDTQYF. CDR3 DNA: TGTGCCAGCTCAGTTGCTAGCGGGAGGGATACGCAGTATTTT.

This clonotype was detected only a few times. The rearrangement joins TRBV7-9 to TRBJ1-1; 7 nucleotides agree with TRBD1. This CDR3 contains 15 residues. The germline V gene encodes CDR1 SEHNR and CDR2 FQNEAQ (reference sequence). V trimming: 0 bases; J trimming: 3 bases; junction bases outside the gene matches: 4. CDR3 coding DNA: TGTGCCAGCAGCTTAGCACAGGGGCAAGACACTGAAGCTTTCTTT. This codes for CASSLAQGQDTEAFF.